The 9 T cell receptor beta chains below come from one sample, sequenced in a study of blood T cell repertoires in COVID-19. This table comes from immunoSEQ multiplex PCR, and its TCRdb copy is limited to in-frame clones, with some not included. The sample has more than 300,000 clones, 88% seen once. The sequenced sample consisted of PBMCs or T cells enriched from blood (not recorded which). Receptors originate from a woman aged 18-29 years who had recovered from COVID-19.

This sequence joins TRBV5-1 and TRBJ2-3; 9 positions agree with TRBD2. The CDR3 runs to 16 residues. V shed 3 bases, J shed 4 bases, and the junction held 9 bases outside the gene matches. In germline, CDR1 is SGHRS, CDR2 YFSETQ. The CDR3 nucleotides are TGCGCCAGCAGCTGGACCGGGGTAGCGGGGGCAGATACGCAGTATTTT. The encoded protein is CASSWTGVAGADTQYF.

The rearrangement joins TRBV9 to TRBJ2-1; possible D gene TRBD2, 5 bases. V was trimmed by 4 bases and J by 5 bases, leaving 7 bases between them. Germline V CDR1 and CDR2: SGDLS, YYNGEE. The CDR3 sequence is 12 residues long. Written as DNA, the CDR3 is TGTGCCAGCAGCCTGGGAGACAATGAGCAGTTCTTC. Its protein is CASSLGDNEQFF.

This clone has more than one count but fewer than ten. In DNA form, the CDR3 reads TGTGCCAGCAGCCAAGATAGGAAATTGGCGGGGATCCTGGGCGAGCAGTACTTC. Translation: CASSQDRKLAGILGEQYF. This chain connects TRBV3-1 (or the pseudogene TRBV3-2) to TRBJ2-7, with TRBD2 as a possible D gene (6 bases). The CDR3 sequence is 18 residues long. V lost 0 bases and J lost 6, with 24 bases in between. Per germline, CDR1 LGHDT and CDR2 YNNKEL (reference sequence).

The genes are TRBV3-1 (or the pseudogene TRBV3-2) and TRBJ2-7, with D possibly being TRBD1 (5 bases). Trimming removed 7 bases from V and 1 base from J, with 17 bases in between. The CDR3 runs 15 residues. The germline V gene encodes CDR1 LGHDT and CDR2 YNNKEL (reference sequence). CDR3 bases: TGTGCCAGCACTCCAGGCTCAGGGTGGTCCTACGAGCAGTACTTC. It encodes CASTPGSGWSYEQYF.

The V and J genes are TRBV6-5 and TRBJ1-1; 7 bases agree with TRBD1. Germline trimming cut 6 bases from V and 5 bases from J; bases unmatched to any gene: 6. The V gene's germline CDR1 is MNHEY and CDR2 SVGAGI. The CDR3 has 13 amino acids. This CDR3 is CASSPHRGTEAFF. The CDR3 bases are TGTGCCAGCAGCCCCCACAGGGGAACTGAAGCTTTCTTT.

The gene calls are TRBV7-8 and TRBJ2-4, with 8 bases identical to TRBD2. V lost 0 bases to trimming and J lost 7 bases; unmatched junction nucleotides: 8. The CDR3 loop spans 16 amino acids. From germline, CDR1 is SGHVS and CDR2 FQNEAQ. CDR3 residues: CASSLAVAGSGNIQYF. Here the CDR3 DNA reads TGTGCCAGCAGCTTAGCGGTAGCGGGGTCCGGGAACATTCAGTACTTC.

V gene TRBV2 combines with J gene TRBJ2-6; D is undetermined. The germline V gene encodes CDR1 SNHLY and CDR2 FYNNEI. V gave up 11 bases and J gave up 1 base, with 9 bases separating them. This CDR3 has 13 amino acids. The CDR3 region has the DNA TGTGCCGGCCGCCTGTCTGGGGCCAACGTCCTGACTTTC. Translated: CAGRLSGANVLTF.

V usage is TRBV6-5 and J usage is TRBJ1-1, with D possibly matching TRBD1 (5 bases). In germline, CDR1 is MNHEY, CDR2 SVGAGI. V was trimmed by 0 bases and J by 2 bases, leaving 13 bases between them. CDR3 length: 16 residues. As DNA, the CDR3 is TGTGCCAGCAGTTACTCCCTAGGGGCCCTCAACACTGAAGCTTTCTTT. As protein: CASSYSLGALNTEAFF.

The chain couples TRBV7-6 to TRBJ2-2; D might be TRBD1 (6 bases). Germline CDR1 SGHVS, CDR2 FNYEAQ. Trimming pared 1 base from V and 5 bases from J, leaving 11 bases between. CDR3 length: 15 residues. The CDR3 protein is CASSLGRGDTGELFF. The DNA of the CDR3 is TGTGCCAGCAGCTTAGGCAGGGGAGATACCGGGGAGCTGTTTTTT.